These 22 T cell receptor beta chains were all obtained from the same sample, sequenced in a study of T cell responses to AZD1222 COVID-19 vaccine. TCRdb keeps only in-frame clones here, not all; method: immunoSEQ multiplex PCR. This sample has under 150,000 clones; approximately 90% occur once, and the top ten carry 2.5% to 3%. The sequences come from peripheral blood, collected on day 0 of AZD1222 vaccination. The receptors shown here come from an adult in good health.

The gene calls are TRBV30 and TRBJ1-1, with D uncertain. Germline V gives CDR1 GTSNPN, CDR2 SVGIG (reference sequence). Deletions cut 3 bases from V and 5 bases from J, with 4 bases between. The CDR3 is 10 amino acids. CDR3 sequence reads: CAWRRTEAFF. The CDR3 DNA reads as TGTGCCTGGAGGCGGACTGAAGCTTTCTTT.

The V gene is TRBV15, the J gene TRBJ2-3; 9 bases line up with TRBD2. CDR1 and CDR2 from the germline V gene are LNHNV and YYDKDF (reference sequence). With 8 bases clipped from V and 2 bases from J, the junction kept 11 bases outside the gene matches. CDR3 size: 16 residues. In DNA, the CDR3 is TGTGCCACCGCGGGGGGGGCAGGGGAACTCACAGATACGCAGTATTTT. Protein sequence: CATAGGAGELTDTQYF.

The rearrangement uses TRBV11-3 and TRBJ1-2, with a possible D match to TRBD1 (6 bases). The length of the CDR3 is 14 residues. Per germline, CDR1 SGHNT and CDR2 YENEEA. Trimming took 5 bases from V and 7 from J, leaving 17 bases between them. CDR3 residues: CASSPILQGFGYTF. The CDR3 nucleotides are TGTGCCAGCAGCCCAATCCTACAGGGTTTTGGCTACACCTTC.

V and J are TRBV9 and TRBJ2-7, with D uncertain. V dropped 3 bases and J dropped 2 bases, with 12 bases sitting between them. Germline V gene data show CDR1 as SGDLS and CDR2 as YYNGEE. The CDR3 sequence is 14 residues long. The CDR3 DNA reads as TGTGCCAGCAGCGCTGACTCCCTCCCCTACGAGCAGTACTTC. This encodes CASSADSLPYEQYF.

The V and J genes are TRBV18 and TRBJ2-5; a weak D match, TRBD2 (5 bases). The germline CDR1 and CDR2 sequences are KGHSH and LQKENI. The CDR3 loop spans 15 amino acids. V was clipped by 4 bases and J by 0 bases, with 12 bases between them. The CDR3 DNA follows: TGTGCCAGCTCACGGTCGCGGGCAAACCAAGAGACCCAGTACTTC. Its translation is CASSRSRANQETQYF. The full variable domain, its missing parts supplied by reference TRBV18 and TRBJ2-5, is NAGVMQNPRHLVRRRGQEARLRCSPMKGHSHVYWYRQLPEEGLKFMVYLQKENIIDESGMPKERFSAEFPKEGPSILRIQQVVRGDSAAYFCASSRSRANQETQYFGPGTRLLVL.

This chain links TRBV27 with TRBJ1-2, with a weak D call TRBD1 (5 bases). V lost 0 bases to trimming and J lost 4 bases, with 9 bases between them. Germline assignment: CDR1 MNHEY and CDR2 SMNVEV (reference sequence). This CDR3 is built from 14 residues. The CDR3 protein is CASSLSGASYGYTF. The CDR3 bases are TGTGCCAGCAGTTTATCTGGGGCTAGCTATGGCTACACCTTC.

Notes on this clone: The sample carries other DNA sequences with the same CDR3. The genes are TRBV7-2 and TRBJ1-1, with 8 positions matching TRBD1. Germline CDR1 reads SGHTA; CDR2 reads FQGNSA. The CDR3 runs 14 residues. The ends lost 4 bases at V and 3 bases at J; junction bases unmatched: 4. The CDR3 bases are TGTGCCAGCAGCTCAAAACAGGGGGACACTGAAGCTTTCTTT. Its protein is CASSSKQGDTEAFF.

This chain joins TRBV10-3 and TRBJ1-5; TRBD1 agrees at 8 bases. CDR3 size: 13 residues. The ends lost 7 bases at V and 5 bases at J; junction bases unmatched: 4. CDR1 is ENHRY and CDR2 is SYGVKD in the germline V gene. The chain's CDR3 is CAIKDRGDQPQHF. CDR3 nucleotides: TGTGCCATCAAAGACAGGGGAGATCAGCCCCAGCATTTT.

The chain is built from TRBV7-2 and TRBJ1-2; 8 nucleotides agree with TRBD1. Trimming cost V 4 bases and J 6 bases; bases outside gene matches: 13. The CDR3 sequence is 16 residues long. CDR1 is SGHTA and CDR2 is FQGNSA in the germline V gene. The CDR3 loop reads CASSSSGRQGLNGYTF. The CDR3 nucleotides are TGTGCCAGCAGCTCCTCTGGTCGACAGGGGCTTAATGGCTACACCTTC.

The sample holds one count of this clone. The V and J genes are TRBV27 and TRBJ1-6; 10 bases are a match to TRBD1. The V gene end was trimmed by 2 bases and the J gene end by 10 bases; junction bases not matched to a gene: 8. Germline V gene lookup returns CDR1 MNHEY and CDR2 SMNVEV (reference sequence). The length of the CDR3 is 16 residues. The CDR3 DNA sequence: TGTGCCAGCAGTTTAAGGGGACAGGGGCTCCAATCACCCCTCCACTTT. Translating it yields CASSLRGQGLQSPLHF.

The chain combines TRBV7-2 with TRBJ1-2; 8 bases map to TRBD1. The CDR3 spans 17 residues. CDR1 SGHTA and CDR2 FQGNSA come from the germline V gene. V dropped 1 base and J dropped 7; count of bases not matched to a gene: 14. In nucleotides, the CDR3 is TGTGCCAGCAGCTTAGATTCCAGGGGGCAGATCCATCGTGGCTACACCTTC. Residues: CASSLDSRGQIHRGYTF.

The chain couples TRBV4-2 to TRBJ2-7; no reliable D call. Trimming took off 3 bases at V and 3 bases at J, with 12 bases between the two ends. The CDR3 extends over 14 amino acids. CDR1 LGHNA and CDR2 YNFKEQ come from the germline V gene. The CDR3 sequence is CASSQAGSIYEQYF. The CDR3 DNA sequence: TGTGCCAGCAGCCAGGCAGGTTCCATCTACGAGCAGTACTTC.

This clone was detected a few times. The chain combines TRBV2 with TRBJ1-3; D is uncertain. Germline V gives CDR1 SNHLY, CDR2 FYNNEI. The CDR3 is made up of 12 amino acids. The V end was cut by 7 bases, the J end by 4 bases, with 8 bases between. This chain's CDR3 is CASIKTGNTIYF. CDR3 sequence (DNA): TGTGCCAGCATAAAGACCGGAAACACCATATATTTT.

The chain is built from TRBV4-3 and TRBJ2-7; either TRBD1 or TRBD2 may fit D (6 bases each). The CDR3 contains 15 residues. Germline CDR1 and CDR2: LGHNA and YSLEER. Trimming stripped 0 bases from V and 3 bases from J, with 12 bases between. The CDR3 DNA reads as TGCGCCAGCAGCCAAGAGTACAGGGAGGTCTACGAGCAGTACTTC. This sequence encodes CASSQEYREVYEQYF.

The V gene is TRBV28, the J gene TRBJ1-2; unclear D gene. Germline CDR1 MDHEN, CDR2 SYDVKM. V lost 4 bases and J lost 4, with 22 bases in between. The CDR3 loop spans 17 amino acids. CDR3 in amino acids: CASSSGRVEFILYGYTF. In nucleotides, the CDR3 is TGTGCCAGCAGTTCCGGACGCGTGGAGTTCATACTCTATGGCTACACCTTC.

This chain joins TRBV7-6 and TRBJ1-2; 9 bases are a match to TRBD1. This CDR3 spans 15 amino acids. Germline V CDR1 and CDR2: SGHVS, FNYEAQ. Germline trimming cut 0 bases from V and 3 bases from J; bases unmatched to any gene: 2. In DNA form, the CDR3 reads TGTGCCAGCAGCTTAGCCGGGACAGGGCACTATGGCTACACCTTC. Protein sequence: CASSLAGTGHYGYTF.

V gene TRBV6-6 combines with J gene TRBJ1-1; D not certain. The V end was cut by 0 bases, the J end by 5 bases, with 4 bases between. Per the germline V gene, CDR1 is MNHNY and CDR2 is SVGAGI (reference sequence). The CDR3 loop spans 12 amino acids. The CDR3 spells CASSYSRTEAFF. The CDR3 DNA reads as TGTGCCAGCAGTTACTCACGTACTGAAGCTTTCTTT.

As DNA, the CDR3 is TGTGCCAGTAGTCCCCTCCGCGGGACGGAGACCCAGTACTTC. It codes for CASSPLRGTETQYF. The chain carries TRBV19 and TRBJ2-5; maybe TRBD2 (6 bases). V lost 5 bases to trimming and J lost 5 bases, with 15 bases between them. CDR1 and CDR2 (germline): LNHDA, SQIVND (reference sequence). The CDR3 totals 14 residues.

The V gene is TRBV7-8, the J gene TRBJ1-1; TRBD1 might be the D (6 bases). Trimming removed 5 bases at V and 2 bases at J, with 18 bases between. This CDR3 has 16 residues. Germline CDR1 reads SGHVS; CDR2 reads FQNEAQ. This CDR3 reads CASSPRHREFNTEAFF. In nucleotides, the CDR3 is TGTGCCAGCAGCCCACGACACAGGGAGTTTAACACTGAAGCTTTCTTT.

The chain employs TRBV28 and TRBJ1-5; TRBD1 might be the D (5 bases). This CDR3 region has 16 residues. V lost 3 bases to trimming and J lost 6 bases, with 18 bases between them. Germline V gives CDR1 MDHEN, CDR2 SYDVKM. CDR3 protein: CASSFADSAPGQPQHF. In DNA, the CDR3 is TGTGCCAGCAGTTTTGCAGACAGTGCCCCAGGTCAGCCCCAGCATTTT.

The chain links TRBV12-3 or TRBV12-4 to TRBJ2-1; 13 bases map to TRBD2. The length of the CDR3 is 13 residues. Trimming removed 7 bases from V and 9 bases from J; junction bases left unmatched: 3. The DNA for the CDR3 is TGTGCCAGCAAGGGACTAGCGGGAACTGAGCAGTTCTTC. Translated, it gives CASKGLAGTEQFF.

The chain is built from TRBV7-9 and TRBJ2-7; D unresolved. CDR3 length: 12 amino acids. The germline gives CDR1 SEHNR, CDR2 FQNEAQ (reference sequence). V was pared by 7 bases and J by 4 bases, with 11 bases between. The CDR3 region is CASTTAGYEQYF. Written as DNA, the CDR3 is TGTGCCAGCACCACCGCCGGGTACGAGCAGTACTTC.